A selection of T cell receptor beta chains follows, all from one sample in a study of CD8 T cells in ankylosing spondylitis. In TCRdb, the 5' RACE reads were re-called with MiXCR into one record per CDR3 protein. The sample lists 200,000 to 250,000 distinct CDR3 sequences, approximately 16% occurring once. The specimen was blood, either unsorted or a sorted T cell fraction (not recorded which). All receptors come from a male donor with ankylosing spondylitis. Each CDR3 is given with its conserved first and last residue. Each record gives: D gene, J gene, V gene, clone size, CDR3 protein, CDR3 DNA. The D gene is left open where the match is weak. Rows give clone size only sometimes, using once, few, many, or a class for an expanded clone.

>TRBD2|TRBJ2-1|TRBV7-9|.
CASSPPGLAGDHEQFF
TGTGCCAGCAGCCCTCCGGGACTAGCGGGGGATCATGAGCAGTTCTTC
>TRBD1|TRBJ1-2|TRBV9|.
CASSVGGTEYYGYTF
TGTGCCAGCAGCGTAGGCGGGACAGAATACTATGGCTACACCTTC
>.|TRBJ1-2|TRBV6-5|.
CASSYLANYGYTF
TGTGCCAGCAGTTACTTGGCTAACTATGGCTACACCTTC
>TRBD2|TRBJ2-2|TRBV9|.
CRPGTSGGANTGELFF
TGCCGACCCGGGACTAGCGGGGGAGCGAACACCGGGGAGCTGTTTTTT
>.|TRBJ2-1|TRBV5-6|.
CASSFLRNNEQFF
TGTGCCAGCAGCTTTCTCCGGAACAATGAGCAGTTCTTC
>TRBD2|TRBJ2-7|TRBV2|.
CASRGLAAGEQYF
TGTGCCAGCCGGGGACTAGCGGCCGGCGAGCAGTACTTC
>.|TRBJ2-5|TRBV6-5|.
CASRTHGGTQYF
TGTGCCAGCAGAACCCACGGGGGGACCCAGTACTTC
>TRBD2|TRBJ2-1|TRBV6-2/TRBV6-3|.
CASSLAGPLDEQFF
TGTGCCAGCAGCTTAGCGGGACCCCTGGATGAGCAGTTCTTC
>.|TRBJ1-2|TRBV12-3/TRBV12-4|few
CASSFGLANYGYTF
TGTGCCAGCAGTTTTGGGTTGGCAAACTATGGCTACACCTTC
>.|TRBJ2-4|TRBV7-9|few
CASSFSRDIKNIQYF
TGTGCCAGCAGCTTCTCTAGGGACATTAAAAACATTCAGTACTTC
>.|TRBJ1-1|TRBV9|few
CASSVGSGHEAFF
TGTGCCAGCAGCGTAGGCTCCGGGCATGAAGCTTTCTTT
>.|TRBJ2-7|TRBV27|few
CASSADIAPREQYF
TGTGCCAGCAGCGCAGATATAGCCCCACGCGAGCAGTACTTC
>.|TRBJ2-1|TRBV28|few
CASSFPLGERSSYNEQFF
TGTGCCAGCAGTTTCCCCTTGGGGGAGCGAAGCTCCTACAATGAGCAGTTCTTC
>.|TRBJ2-7|TRBV5-1|.
CASSLAGGSGSYEQYF
TGCGCCAGCAGCTTGGCGGGGGGCTCTGGCTCCTACGAGCAGTACTTC
>.|TRBJ2-5|TRBV15|.
CATSRDYQKTETQYF
TGTGCCACCAGCAGAGATTACCAGAAAACAGAGACCCAGTACTTC
>TRBD2|TRBJ2-5|TRBV12-3/TRBV12-4|many
CASSSGTYETQYF
TGTGCCAGCAGTAGCGGGACCTACGAGACCCAGTACTTC
>.|TRBJ1-6|TRBV7-3|.
CASSLADSPLHF
TGTGCCAGCAGCTTAGCCGATTCACCCCTCCACTTT
>.|TRBJ2-7|TRBV3-1|.
CASSQDHGSEQYF
TGTGCCAGCAGCCAAGATCACGGGAGTGAGCAGTACTTC
>.|TRBJ1-2|TRBV5-6|.
CASSFVPSYGYTF
TGTGCCAGCAGCTTTGTCCCGAGCTATGGCTACACCTTC
>TRBD1|TRBJ2-7|TRBV4-1|.
CASSQDRGLTYEQYF
TGCGCCAGCAGCCAAGACAGGGGGCTGACGTACGAGCAGTACTTC
>.|TRBJ2-2|TRBV2|.
CASSEAPGNTGELFF
TGTGCCAGCAGTGAAGCGCCCGGGAACACCGGGGAGCTGTTTTTT
>.|TRBJ2-3|TRBV4-1|many
CASSQEGGLYTDTQYF
TGCGCCAGCAGCCAAGAAGGGGGACTATACACAGATACGCAGTATTTT
>TRBD1|TRBJ2-5|TRBV7-9|.
CASSFGQGAIETQYF
TGTGCCAGCAGCTTCGGACAGGGGGCCATAGAGACCCAGTACTTC